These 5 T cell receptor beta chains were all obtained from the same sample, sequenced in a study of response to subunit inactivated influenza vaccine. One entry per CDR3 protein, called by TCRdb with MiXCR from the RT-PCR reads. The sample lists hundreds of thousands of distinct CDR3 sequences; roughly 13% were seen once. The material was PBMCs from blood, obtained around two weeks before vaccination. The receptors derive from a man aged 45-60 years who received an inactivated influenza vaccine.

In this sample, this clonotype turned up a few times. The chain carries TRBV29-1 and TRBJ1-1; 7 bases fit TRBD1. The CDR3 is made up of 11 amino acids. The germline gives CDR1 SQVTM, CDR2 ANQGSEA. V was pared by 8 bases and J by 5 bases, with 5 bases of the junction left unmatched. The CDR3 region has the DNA TGCAGCTCATTCAGGGGGACTGAAGCTTTCTTT. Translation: CSSFRGTEAFF.

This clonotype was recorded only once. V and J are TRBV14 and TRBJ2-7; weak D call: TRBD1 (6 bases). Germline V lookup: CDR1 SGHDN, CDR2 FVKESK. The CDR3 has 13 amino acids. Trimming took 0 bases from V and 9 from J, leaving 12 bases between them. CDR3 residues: CASSQDQGTRQYF. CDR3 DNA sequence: TGTGCCAGCAGCCAAGATCAGGGGACGAGGCAGTACTTC.

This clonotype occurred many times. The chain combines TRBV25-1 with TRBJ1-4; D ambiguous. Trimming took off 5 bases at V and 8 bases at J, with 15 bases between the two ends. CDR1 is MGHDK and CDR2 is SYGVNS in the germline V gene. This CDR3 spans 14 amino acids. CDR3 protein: CASSWSAPGEKLFF. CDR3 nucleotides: TGTGCCAGCAGTTGGTCAGCCCCGGGCGAAAAACTGTTTTTT.

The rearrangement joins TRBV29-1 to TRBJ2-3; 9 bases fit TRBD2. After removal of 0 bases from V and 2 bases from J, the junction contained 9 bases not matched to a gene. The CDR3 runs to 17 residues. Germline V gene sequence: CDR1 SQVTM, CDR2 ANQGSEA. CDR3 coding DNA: TGCAGCGTTGAAGATCCGCTAGCGGGGTCCTTCACAGATACGCAGTATTTT. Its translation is CSVEDPLAGSFTDTQYF.

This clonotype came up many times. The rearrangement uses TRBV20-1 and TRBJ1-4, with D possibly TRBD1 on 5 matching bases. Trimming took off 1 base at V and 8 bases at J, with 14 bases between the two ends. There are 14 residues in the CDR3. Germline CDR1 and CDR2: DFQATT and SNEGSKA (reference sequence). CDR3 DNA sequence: TGCAGTGCTAGAGTCTCGGGGGGTCTAGAAAAACTGTTTTTT. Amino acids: CSARVSGGLEKLFF.